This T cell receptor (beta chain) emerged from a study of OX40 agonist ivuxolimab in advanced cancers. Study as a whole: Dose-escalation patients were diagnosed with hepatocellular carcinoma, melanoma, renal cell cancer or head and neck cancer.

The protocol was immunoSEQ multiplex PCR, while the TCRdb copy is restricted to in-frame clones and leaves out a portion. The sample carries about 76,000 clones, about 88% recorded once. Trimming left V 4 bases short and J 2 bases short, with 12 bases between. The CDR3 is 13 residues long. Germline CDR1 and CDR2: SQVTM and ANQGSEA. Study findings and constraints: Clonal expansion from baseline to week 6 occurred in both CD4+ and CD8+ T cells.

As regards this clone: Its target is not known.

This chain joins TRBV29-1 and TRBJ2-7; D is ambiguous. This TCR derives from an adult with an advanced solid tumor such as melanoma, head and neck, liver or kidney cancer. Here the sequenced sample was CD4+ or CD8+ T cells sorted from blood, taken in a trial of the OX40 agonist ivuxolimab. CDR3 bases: TGCAGCGTTGCCAAGGACGGCACCTACGAGCAGTACTTC. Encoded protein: CSVAKDGTYEQYF.